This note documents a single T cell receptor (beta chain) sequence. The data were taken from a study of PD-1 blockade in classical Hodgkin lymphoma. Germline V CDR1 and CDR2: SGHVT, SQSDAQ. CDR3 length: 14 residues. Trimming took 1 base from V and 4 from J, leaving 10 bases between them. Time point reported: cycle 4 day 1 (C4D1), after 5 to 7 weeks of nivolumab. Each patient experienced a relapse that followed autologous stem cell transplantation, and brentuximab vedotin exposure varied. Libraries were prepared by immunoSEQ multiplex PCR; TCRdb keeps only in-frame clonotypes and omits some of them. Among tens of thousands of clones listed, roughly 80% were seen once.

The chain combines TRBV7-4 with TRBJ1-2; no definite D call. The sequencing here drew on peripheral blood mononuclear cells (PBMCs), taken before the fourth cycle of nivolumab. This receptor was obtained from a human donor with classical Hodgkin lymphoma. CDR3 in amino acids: CASSLEVGPYGYTF. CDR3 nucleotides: TGTGCCAGCAGCTTAGAAGTAGGGCCCTATGGCTACACCTTC.